The 15 T cell receptor beta chains reported below all come from one sample, sequenced in a study of OX40 agonist ivuxolimab in advanced cancers. Assay used: immunoSEQ multiplex PCR; TCRdb lists only in-frame clones, some missing. The table lists 50,000 to 75,000 clones, 80% to 95% of them singletons, with roughly 20% in the top ten. The specimen was CD4+ or CD8+ T cells sorted from blood, collected in a trial of the OX40 agonist ivuxolimab. The receptors stem from an adult with an advanced solid tumor such as melanoma, head and neck, liver or kidney cancer.

This sequence joins TRBV29-1 and TRBJ2-7, with D tentatively TRBD1 (5 bases). V was pared by 3 bases and J by 0 bases, with 9 bases between. Per the germline V gene, CDR1 is SQVTM and CDR2 is ANQGSEA. The CDR3 runs to 13 residues. The CDR3 sequence is CSVEGPSSYEQYF. CDR3 bases: TGCAGCGTTGAGGGGCCGAGCTCCTACGAGCAGTACTTC.

The J gene is TRBJ2-3, the V gene TRBV5-8; 8 bases are shared with TRBD1. The J segment lost 2 bases and the V segment lost 3 bases, leaving 5 bases of the junction unmatched. There are 15 residues in the CDR3. Germline CDR1 reads SGHTS; CDR2 reads YDEGEE. The CDR3 DNA follows: TGTGCCAGCAGCTCACAGGGGGAAGACACAGATACGCAGTATTTT. Translation gives CASSSQGEDTDTQYF.

The V gene is TRBV2, the J gene TRBJ1-1; TRBD1 is a possible D gene (6 bases). Germline-derived CDR1 and CDR2 are SNHLY and FYNNEI. The CDR3 covers 13 residues. The V and J ends lost 6 bases and 0 bases respectively, with 8 bases between them. CDR3 sequence (DNA): TGTGCCAGCAGCCAGGGGATGAACACTGAAGCTTTCTTT. Protein product: CASSQGMNTEAFF.

The V call is TRBV29-1, the J call TRBJ2-7, with D possibly being TRBD1 (5 bases). Trimming took 1 base from V and 4 from J, leaving 11 bases between them. The CDR3 has 13 residues. Germline assignment: CDR1 SQVTM and CDR2 ANQGSEA. CDR3 protein: CSVEGGQKYEQYF. In DNA, the CDR3 is TGCAGCGTTGAAGGGGGCCAAAAATACGAGCAGTACTTC.

This clone came up once. The chain joins TRBV30 to TRBJ2-3; D remains ambiguous. The CDR3 sequence is 12 residues long. The germline CDR1 and CDR2 sequences are GTSNPN and SVGIG (reference sequence). Trimming cost V 5 bases and J 1 base, with 7 bases left between them. This CDR3 is CAWGDRTDTQYF. In DNA, the CDR3 is TGTGCCTGGGGCGATCGCACAGATACGCAGTATTTT.

The gene calls are TRBV27 and TRBJ2-1; 8 bases map to TRBD2. Per the germline V gene, CDR1 is MNHEY and CDR2 is SMNVEV (reference sequence). The CDR3 sequence is 15 residues long. The ends lost 6 bases at V and 4 bases at J; junction bases unmatched: 8. CDR3 coding DNA: TGTGCCAGCAGCTCCAGCGGGGGAGCTTACAATGAGCAGTTCTTC. Protein: CASSSSGGAYNEQFF.

The rearrangement uses TRBV2 and TRBJ1-1, with 9 bases aligning to TRBD1. Germline trimming cut 5 bases from V and 0 bases from J; bases unmatched to any gene: 13. The CDR3 sequence is 18 residues long. CDR1 and CDR2 from the germline V gene are SNHLY and FYNNEI. CDR3 in DNA: TGTGCCAGCAGTACTTACCGGGACAGGGCTACGATGAACACTGAAGCTTTCTTT. It translates to CASSTYRDRATMNTEAFF.

This sequence joins TRBV9 and TRBJ1-2, with D hard to call. Germline V gene lookup returns CDR1 SGDLS and CDR2 YYNGEE. V was trimmed by 0 bases and J by 8 bases, leaving 14 bases between them. The CDR3 spans 14 residues. The CDR3 nucleotides are TGTGCCAGCAGCGTAGTACTCGAGGACGGGGGCTACACCTTC. The encoded protein is CASSVVLEDGGYTF.

The chain recombines TRBV15 with TRBJ2-1; 7 positions match TRBD1. CDR3 size: 16 residues. J was trimmed by 4 bases and V by 5 bases; bases with no gene match: 11. CDR1 and CDR2 (germline): LNHNV, YYDKDF (reference sequence). CDR3 nucleotides: TGTGCCACCAGCGGAAGCCGGGACAGTGTATACAATGAGCAGTTCTTC. Protein: CATSGSRDSVYNEQFF.

The V gene is TRBV6-4, the J gene TRBJ2-1; 11 nucleotides line up with TRBD2. The ends lost 5 bases at V and 7 bases at J; junction bases unmatched: 10. Germline values: CDR1 MRHNA, CDR2 SNTAGT. This CDR3 is built from 16 residues. CDR3 coding DNA: TGTGCCAGCAGTTTTCTAGCGGGGGGCACGGGGAATGAGCAGTTCTTC. Translation: CASSFLAGGTGNEQFF.

V usage is TRBV4-1 and J usage is TRBJ2-2; D is undetermined. V lost 3 bases to trimming and J lost 7 bases, with 6 bases between them. CDR1 is MGHRA, CDR2 YSYEKL, per germline. CDR3 size: 12 residues. The CDR3 sequence: CASSHGSGELFF. CDR3 nucleotides: TGCGCCAGCAGCCACGGTAGCGGGGAGCTGTTTTTT.

The rearrangement links TRBV5-6 to TRBJ2-3, with D unresolved. V was shortened by 3 bases and J by 7 bases, with 12 bases between the two germline ends. Germline V lookup: CDR1 SGHDT, CDR2 YYEEEE. The CDR3 contains 13 residues. The CDR3 DNA reads TGTGCCAGCAGCTCCCTCGACGAGAATACGCAGTATTTT. Protein sequence: CASSSLDENTQYF.

This chain links TRBV6-1 with TRBJ2-3; D is undetermined. The CDR3 is 14 residues long. Between the trimmed V and J ends, which lost 1 base and 6 bases, there was a span of 11 bases. The germline V gene encodes CDR1 MNHNS and CDR2 SASEGT. Here the CDR3 reads CASSEEYSLDTQYF. CDR3 coding DNA: TGTGCCAGCAGTGAAGAGTACAGCCTGGATACGCAGTATTTT.

DNA of the CDR3: TGTGCCAGCAGTGTGGGAGGCGGGGGGGCGAAGAATGAGCAGTTCTTC. It specifies CASSVGGGGAKNEQFF. The chain has TRBV2 and TRBJ2-1; TRBD2 matches at 9 bases. Germline loops: CDR1 SNHLY, CDR2 FYNNEI. The CDR3 is 16 amino acids. V trimming: 4 bases; J trimming: 7 bases; junction bases outside the gene matches: 11.

The chain links TRBV4-1 to TRBJ2-7; D tentatively reads TRBD1 or TRBD2 (5 bases each). Germline values: CDR1 MGHRA, CDR2 YSYEKL. V was clipped by 3 bases and J by 4 bases, with 13 bases between them. CDR3 length: 14 residues. This CDR3 reads CASSHNAGSYEQYF. CDR3 sequence (DNA): TGCGCCAGCAGCCATAATGCAGGGAGTTACGAGCAGTACTTC.